Described below is a single T cell receptor beta chain sequence and its context. Obtained from alopecia areata patients were lesional scalp punch biopsies along with peripheral blood. This sample is part of a study of CD8+ T cells in alopecia areata. Trimming took 4 bases from V and 7 from J, leaving 19 bases between them. The length of the CDR3 is 14 residues. Per the germline V gene, CDR1 is GTSNPN and CDR2 is SVGIG (reference sequence). Sequencing templates came from extracted RNA that was reverse transcribed into cDNA. TCRdb's table, derived via immunoSEQ multiplex PCR, lists solely in-frame clones and lacks some. This sample has some 180,000 clones; roughly 60% occur once, and the top ten carry over 1.5%.

The TCR originated in a human donor with alopecia areata. The rearrangement joins TRBV30 to TRBJ1-2; tentative D call: TRBD1 (6 bases). Sequencing used CD4+ T cells sorted from blood, obtained at week 0. The CDR3 nucleotides are TGTGCCTGGACCCTTCTGGGACATGACGGTGGCTACACCTTC. Translation: CAWTLLGHDGGYTF. The full variable domain, rest sourced from reference TRBV30 and TRBJ1-2, is SQTIHQWPATLVQPVGSPLSLECTVEGTSNPNLYWYRQAAGRGLQLLFYSVGIGQISSEVPQNLSASRPQDRQFILSSKKLLLSDSGFYLCAWTLLGHDGGYTFGSGTRLTVV.